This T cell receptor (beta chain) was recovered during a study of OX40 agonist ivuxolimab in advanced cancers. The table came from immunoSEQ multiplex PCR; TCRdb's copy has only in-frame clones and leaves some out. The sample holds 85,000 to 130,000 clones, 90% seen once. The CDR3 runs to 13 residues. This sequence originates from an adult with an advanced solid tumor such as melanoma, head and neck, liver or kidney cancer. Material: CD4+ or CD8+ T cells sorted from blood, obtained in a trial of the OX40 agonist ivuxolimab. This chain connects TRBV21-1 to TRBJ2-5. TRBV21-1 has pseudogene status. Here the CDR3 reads CASSPKWGETQYF. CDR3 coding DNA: TGTGCCAGCAGTCCCAAGTGGGGGGAGACCCAGTACTTC.